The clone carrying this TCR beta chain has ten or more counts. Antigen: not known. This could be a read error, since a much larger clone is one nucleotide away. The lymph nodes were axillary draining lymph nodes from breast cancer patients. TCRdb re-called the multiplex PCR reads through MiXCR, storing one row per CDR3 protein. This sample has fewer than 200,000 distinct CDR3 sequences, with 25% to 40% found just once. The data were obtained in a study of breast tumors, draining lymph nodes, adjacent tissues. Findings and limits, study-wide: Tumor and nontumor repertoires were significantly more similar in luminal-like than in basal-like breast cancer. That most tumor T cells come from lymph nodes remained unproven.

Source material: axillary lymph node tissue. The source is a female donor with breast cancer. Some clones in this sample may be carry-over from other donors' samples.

CDR3 protein: CSAGGGFDETRNGYTF. The CDR3 nucleotides read TGCAGTGCCGGAGGGGGGTTCGACGAGACCCGGAATGGCTACACCTTC. The chain is built from TRBV20-1 and TRBJ1-2, with D tentatively TRBD1 (6 bases). The germline V gene encodes CDR1 DFQATT and CDR2 SNEGSKA (reference sequence). The CDR3 is 16 amino acids. Trimming cost V 6 bases and J 6 bases, with 26 bases left between them.